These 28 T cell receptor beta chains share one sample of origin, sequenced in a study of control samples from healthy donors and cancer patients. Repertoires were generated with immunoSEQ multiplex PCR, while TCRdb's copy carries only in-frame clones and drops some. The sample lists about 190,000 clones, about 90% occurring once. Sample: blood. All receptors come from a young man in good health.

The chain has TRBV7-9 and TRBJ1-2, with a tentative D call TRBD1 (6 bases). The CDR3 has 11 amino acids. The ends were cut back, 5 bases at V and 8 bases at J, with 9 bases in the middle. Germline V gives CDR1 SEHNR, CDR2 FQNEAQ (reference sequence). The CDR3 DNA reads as TGTGCCAGCAGCCTACAGGGCGGCTACACCTTC. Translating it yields CASSLQGGYTF.

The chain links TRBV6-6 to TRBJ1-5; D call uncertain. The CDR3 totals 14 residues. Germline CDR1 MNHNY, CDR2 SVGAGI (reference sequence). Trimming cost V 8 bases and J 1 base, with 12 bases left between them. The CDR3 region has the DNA TGTGCCAGCCTTGGGTCAGGCAGCAATCAGCCCCAGCATTTT. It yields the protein CASLGSGSNQPQHF.

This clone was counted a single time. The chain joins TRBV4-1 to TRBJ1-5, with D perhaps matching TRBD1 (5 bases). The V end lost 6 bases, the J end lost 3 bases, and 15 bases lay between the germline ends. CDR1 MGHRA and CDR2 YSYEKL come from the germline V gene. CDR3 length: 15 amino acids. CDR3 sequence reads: CASSRDGTFNQPQHF. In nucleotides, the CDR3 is TGCGCCAGCAGTCGGGACGGCACGTTCAATCAGCCCCAGCATTTT.

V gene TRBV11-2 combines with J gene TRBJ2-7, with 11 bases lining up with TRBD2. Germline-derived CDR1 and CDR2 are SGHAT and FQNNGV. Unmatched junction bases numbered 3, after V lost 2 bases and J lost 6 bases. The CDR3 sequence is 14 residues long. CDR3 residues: CASSLSTSGSEQYF. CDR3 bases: TGTGCCAGCAGCTTATCCACTAGCGGGAGCGAGCAGTACTTC.

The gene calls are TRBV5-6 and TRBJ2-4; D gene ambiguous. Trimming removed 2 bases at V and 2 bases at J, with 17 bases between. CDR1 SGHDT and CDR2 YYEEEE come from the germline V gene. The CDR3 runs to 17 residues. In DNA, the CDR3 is TGTGCCAGCAGCTTAAAGATAAGGCTTTCGTCCAAAAACATTCAGTACTTC. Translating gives CASSLKIRLSSKNIQYF.

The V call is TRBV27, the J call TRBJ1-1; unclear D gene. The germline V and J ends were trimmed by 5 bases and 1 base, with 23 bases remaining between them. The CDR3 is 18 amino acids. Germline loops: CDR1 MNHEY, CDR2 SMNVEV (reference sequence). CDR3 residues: CASSLHTVMGSQNTEAFF. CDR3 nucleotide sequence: TGTGCCAGCAGTCTACACACGGTCATGGGGTCGCAGAACACTGAAGCTTTCTTT.

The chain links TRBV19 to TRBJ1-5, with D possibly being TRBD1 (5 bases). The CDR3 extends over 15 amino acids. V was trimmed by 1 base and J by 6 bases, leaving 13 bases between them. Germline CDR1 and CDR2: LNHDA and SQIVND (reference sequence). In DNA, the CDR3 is TGTGCCAGTAGTATAGGGGACCGGACTCGTCAGCCCCAGCATTTT. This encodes CASSIGDRTRQPQHF.

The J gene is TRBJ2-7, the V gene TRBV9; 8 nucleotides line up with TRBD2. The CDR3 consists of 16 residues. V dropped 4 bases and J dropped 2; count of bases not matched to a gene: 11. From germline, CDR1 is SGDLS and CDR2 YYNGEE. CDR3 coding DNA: TGTGCCAGCAGCCCCCTGGCGGGGGGCCGGGCCTACGAGCAGTACTTC. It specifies CASSPLAGGRAYEQYF.

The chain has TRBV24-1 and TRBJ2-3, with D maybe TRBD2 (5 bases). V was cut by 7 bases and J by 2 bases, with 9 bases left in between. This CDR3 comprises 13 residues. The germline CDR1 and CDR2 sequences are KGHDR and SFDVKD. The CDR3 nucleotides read TGTGCCACCAGCGAGCGGACCACAGATACGCAGTATTTT. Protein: CATSERTTDTQYF.

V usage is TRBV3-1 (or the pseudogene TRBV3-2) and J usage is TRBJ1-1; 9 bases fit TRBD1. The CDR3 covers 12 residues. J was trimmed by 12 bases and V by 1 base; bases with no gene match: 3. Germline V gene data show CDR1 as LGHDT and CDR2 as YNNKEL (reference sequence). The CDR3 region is CASSQGGTGSFF. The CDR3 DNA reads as TGTGCCAGCAGCCAAGGCGGGACAGGGTCTTTCTTT.

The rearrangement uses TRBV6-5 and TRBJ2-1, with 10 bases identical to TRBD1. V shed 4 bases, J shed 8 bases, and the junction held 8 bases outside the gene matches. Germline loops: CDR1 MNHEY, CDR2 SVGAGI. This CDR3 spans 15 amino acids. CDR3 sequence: CASSLGDRGRDEQFF. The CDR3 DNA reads TGTGCCAGCAGTTTGGGGGACAGGGGAAGGGATGAGCAGTTCTTC.

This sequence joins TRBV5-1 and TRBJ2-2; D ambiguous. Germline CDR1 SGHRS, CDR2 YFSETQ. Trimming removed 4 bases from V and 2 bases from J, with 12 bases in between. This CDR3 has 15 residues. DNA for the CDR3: TGCGCCAGCAGCCCTTGGGTCGTCAACACCGGGGAGCTGTTTTTT. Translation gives CASSPWVVNTGELFF.

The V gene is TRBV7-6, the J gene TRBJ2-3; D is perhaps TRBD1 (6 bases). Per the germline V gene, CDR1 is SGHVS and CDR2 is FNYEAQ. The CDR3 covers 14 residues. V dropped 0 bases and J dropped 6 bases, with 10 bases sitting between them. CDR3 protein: CASSLAQGSDTQYF. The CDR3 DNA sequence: TGTGCCAGCAGCTTAGCGCAGGGGTCGGATACGCAGTATTTT.

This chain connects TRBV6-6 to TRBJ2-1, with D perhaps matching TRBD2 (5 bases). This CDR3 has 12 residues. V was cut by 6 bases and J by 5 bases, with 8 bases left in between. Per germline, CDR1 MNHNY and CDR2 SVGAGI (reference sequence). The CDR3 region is CASRSGDNEQFF. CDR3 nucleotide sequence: TGTGCCAGCAGGAGCGGTGACAATGAGCAGTTCTTC.

CDR3 region: CASSYEAENYGYTF. CDR3 DNA sequence: TGTGCCAGCAGTTACGAGGCAGAAAACTATGGCTACACCTTC. The V and J genes are TRBV6-6 and TRBJ1-2; D not certain. Germline CDR1 is MNHNY and CDR2 is SVGAGI (reference sequence). This CDR3 spans 14 amino acids. With 2 bases removed from V and 2 bases from J, the gap between germline ends came to 9 bases.

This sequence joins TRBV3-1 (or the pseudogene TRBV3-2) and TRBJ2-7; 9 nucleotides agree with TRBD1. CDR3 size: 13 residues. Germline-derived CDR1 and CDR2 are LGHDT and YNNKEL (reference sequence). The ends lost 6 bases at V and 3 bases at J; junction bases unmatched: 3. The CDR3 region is CASRRGQGYEQYF. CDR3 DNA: TGTGCCAGCAGAAGGGGACAGGGCTACGAGCAGTACTTC.

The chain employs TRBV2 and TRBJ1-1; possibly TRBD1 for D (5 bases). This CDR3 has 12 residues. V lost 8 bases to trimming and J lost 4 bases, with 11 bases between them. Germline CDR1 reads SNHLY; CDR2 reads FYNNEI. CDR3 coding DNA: TGTGCCAGCCTCGAGGGGCTCACTGAAGCTTTCTTT. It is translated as CASLEGLTEAFF.

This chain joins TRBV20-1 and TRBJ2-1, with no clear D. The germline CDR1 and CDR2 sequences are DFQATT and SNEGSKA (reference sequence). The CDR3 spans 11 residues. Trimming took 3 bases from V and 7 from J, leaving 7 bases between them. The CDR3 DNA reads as TGCAGTGCTAGTTACGTGAATGAGCAGTTCTTC. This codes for CSASYVNEQFF.

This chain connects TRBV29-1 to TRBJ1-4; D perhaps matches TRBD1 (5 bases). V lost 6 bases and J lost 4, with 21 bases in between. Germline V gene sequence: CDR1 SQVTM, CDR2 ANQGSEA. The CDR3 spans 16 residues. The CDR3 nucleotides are TGCAGCGTAGGTCGAGGCAGGGAGGATATTAATGAAAAACTGTTTTTT. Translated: CSVGRGREDINEKLFF.

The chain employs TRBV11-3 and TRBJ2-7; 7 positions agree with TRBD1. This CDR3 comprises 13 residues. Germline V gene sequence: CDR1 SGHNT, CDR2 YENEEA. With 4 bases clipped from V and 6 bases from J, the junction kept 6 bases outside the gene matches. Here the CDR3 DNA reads TGTGCCAGCAGCTCCGACAGGGTGAGCGAGCAGTACTTC. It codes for CASSSDRVSEQYF.

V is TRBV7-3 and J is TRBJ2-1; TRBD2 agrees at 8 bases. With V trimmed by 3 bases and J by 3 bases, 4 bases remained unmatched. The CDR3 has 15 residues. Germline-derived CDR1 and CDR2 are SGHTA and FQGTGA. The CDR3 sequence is CASSFRGGFYNEQFF. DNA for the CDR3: TGTGCCAGCAGCTTTCGCGGGGGGTTCTACAATGAGCAGTTCTTC.

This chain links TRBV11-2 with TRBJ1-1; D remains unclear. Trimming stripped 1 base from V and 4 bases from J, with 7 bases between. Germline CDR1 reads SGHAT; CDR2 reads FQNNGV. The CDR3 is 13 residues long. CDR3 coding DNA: TGTGCCAGCAGCTTAGGGGCAGGCACTGAAGCTTTCTTT. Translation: CASSLGAGTEAFF.

CDR3 coding DNA: TGTGCCAGCAGCTTATTGTCCGGGTCTGGAAACACCATATATTTT. As protein: CASSLLSGSGNTIYF. V gene TRBV11-2 combines with J gene TRBJ1-3; D not resolved. The CDR3 is 15 amino acids. In germline, CDR1 is SGHAT, CDR2 FQNNGV. Deletions cut 2 bases from V and 1 base from J, with 9 bases between. Using reference TRBV11-2 and TRBJ1-3 for the parts outside the CDR3, the full variable domain is EAGVAQSPRYKIIEKRQSVAFWCNPISGHATLYWYQQILGQGPKLLIQFQNNGVVDDSQLPKDRFSAERLKGVDSTLKIQPAKLEDSAVYLCASSLLSGSGNTIYFGEGSWLTVV.

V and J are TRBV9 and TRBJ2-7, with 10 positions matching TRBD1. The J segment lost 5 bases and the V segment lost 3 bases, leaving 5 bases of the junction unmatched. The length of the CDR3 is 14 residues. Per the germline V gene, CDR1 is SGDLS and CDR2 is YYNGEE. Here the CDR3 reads CASSGRQGAHEQYF. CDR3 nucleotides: TGTGCCAGCAGCGGAAGACAGGGGGCCCACGAGCAGTACTTC.

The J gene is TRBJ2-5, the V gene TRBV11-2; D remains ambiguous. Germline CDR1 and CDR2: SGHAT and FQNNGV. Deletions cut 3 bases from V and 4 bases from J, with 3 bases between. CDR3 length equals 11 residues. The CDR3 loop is CASSFGETQYF. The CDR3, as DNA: TGTGCCAGCAGCTTCGGAGAGACCCAGTACTTC.

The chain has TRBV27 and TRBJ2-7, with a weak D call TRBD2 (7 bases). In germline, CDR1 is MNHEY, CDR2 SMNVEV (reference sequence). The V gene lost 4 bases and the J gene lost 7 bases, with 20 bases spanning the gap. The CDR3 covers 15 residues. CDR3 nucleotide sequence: TGTGCCAGCAGTTATAGGGGGGGAGGGTATGGAGAGCAGTACTTC. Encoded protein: CASSYRGGGYGEQYF.

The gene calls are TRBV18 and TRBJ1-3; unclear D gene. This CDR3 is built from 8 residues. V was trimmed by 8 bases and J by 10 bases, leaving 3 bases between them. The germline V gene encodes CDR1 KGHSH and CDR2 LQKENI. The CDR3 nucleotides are TGTGCCAGCCCAACCATATATTTT. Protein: CASPTIYF.

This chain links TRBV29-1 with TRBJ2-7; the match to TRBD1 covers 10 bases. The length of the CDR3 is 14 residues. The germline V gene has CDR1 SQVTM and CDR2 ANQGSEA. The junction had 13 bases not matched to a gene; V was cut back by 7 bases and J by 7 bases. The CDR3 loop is CSADPGQGQQEQYF. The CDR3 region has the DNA TGCAGCGCTGACCCGGGACAGGGGCAACAGGAGCAGTACTTC.